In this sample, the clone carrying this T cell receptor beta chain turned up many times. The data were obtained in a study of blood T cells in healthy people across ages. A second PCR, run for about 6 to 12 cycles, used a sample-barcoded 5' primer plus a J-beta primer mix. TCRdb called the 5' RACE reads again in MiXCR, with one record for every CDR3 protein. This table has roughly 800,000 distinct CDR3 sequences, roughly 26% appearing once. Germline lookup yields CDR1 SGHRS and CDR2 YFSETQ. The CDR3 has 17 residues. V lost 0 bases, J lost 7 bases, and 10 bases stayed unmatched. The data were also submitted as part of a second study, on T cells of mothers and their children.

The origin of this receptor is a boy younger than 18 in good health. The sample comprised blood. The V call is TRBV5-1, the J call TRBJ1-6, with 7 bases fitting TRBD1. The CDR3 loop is CASSLGPVGQSNSPLHF. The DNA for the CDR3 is TGCGCCAGCAGCTTGGGGCCAGTGGGACAGTCGAATTCACCCCTCCACTTT.